These T cell receptor beta chains were read from a single sample in a study of Ad26.COV2.S vaccination and SARS-CoV-2 variants. The method was immunoSEQ multiplex PCR; TCRdb's version includes in-frame clones alone and lacks a portion of them. The sample holds about half a million clones; 80% to 90% are singletons and the top ten take 1.5% to 2%. Sample: peripheral blood, taken in a trial of Ad26.COV2.S vaccine versus placebo. Every receptor here comes from a person between 18 and 65 years old who received the Ad26.COV2.S COVID-19 vaccine or a placebo. CDR3s include the opening cysteine and the closing phenylalanine or tryptophan. Each record gives: J gene, D gene, clone size, V gene, CDR3 DNA, CDR3 protein. The D gene is left open where the match is weak. Clone sizes are given selectively: once, few, many, or a class where the clone is expanded.

j_gene: TRBJ1-1; d_gene: NA; abundance: NA; v_gene: TRBV19; CDR3nt: TGTGCCAGTAGAGGGACAACCACTGATATGAACACTGAAGCTTTCTTT; CDR3aa: CASRGTTTDMNTEAFF
j_gene: TRBJ2-5; d_gene: TRBD2; abundance: NA; v_gene: TRBV3-1/TRBV3-2; CDR3nt: TGTGCCAGCAGCCAAGGGGCTAGCGGGGGCGGGGGGACCCAGTACTTC; CDR3aa: CASSQGASGGGGTQYF
j_gene: TRBJ1-4; d_gene: TRBD1; abundance: once; v_gene: TRBV7-9; CDR3nt: TGTGCCAGCAGCTTAGGGGACAGGGCTGCAACTAATGAAAAACTGTTTTTT; CDR3aa: CASSLGDRAATNEKLFF
j_gene: TRBJ2-7; d_gene: TRBD1; abundance: NA; v_gene: TRBV19; CDR3nt: TGTGCCAGTAGTTCACCCGGGACAGGGGGCCTCTACGAGCAGTACTTC; CDR3aa: CASSSPGTGGLYEQYF
j_gene: TRBJ2-3; d_gene: TRBD2; abundance: NA; v_gene: TRBV27; CDR3nt: TGTGCCAGCAGTTCCCGACTAGCCCCGGAAGCTGATACGCAGTATTTT; CDR3aa: CASSSRLAPEADTQYF
j_gene: TRBJ1-3; d_gene: NA; abundance: NA; v_gene: TRBV27; CDR3nt: TGTGCCAGCAGTTTACACGGAAGCTCTGGAAACACCATATATTTT; CDR3aa: CASSLHGSSGNTIYF
j_gene: TRBJ2-1; d_gene: NA; abundance: NA; v_gene: TRBV7-2; CDR3nt: TGTGCCAGCAGCTTAGATATTAGGACCAATGAGCAGTTCTTC; CDR3aa: CASSLDIRTNEQFF
j_gene: TRBJ2-5; d_gene: NA; abundance: NA; v_gene: TRBV7-6; CDR3nt: TGTGCCAGCAGCTCCCCCAAGCTAGGACCGGCGGGGAAGGTTCAAGAGACCCAGTACTTC; CDR3aa: CASSSPKLGPAGKVQETQYF
j_gene: TRBJ2-5; d_gene: NA; abundance: NA; v_gene: TRBV12-3/TRBV12-4; CDR3nt: TGTGCCAGCAGGACAGGTGCTCAAGAGACCCAGTACTTC; CDR3aa: CASRTGAQETQYF
j_gene: TRBJ1-2; d_gene: NA; abundance: few; v_gene: TRBV9; CDR3nt: TGTGCCAGCAGCGTAGCGTCATTCCCCTATGGCTACACCTTC; CDR3aa: CASSVASFPYGYTF
j_gene: TRBJ1-2; d_gene: NA; abundance: NA; v_gene: TRBV6-5; CDR3nt: TGTGCCAGCATGACACCGCGCCGAGGGGGCTACACCTTC; CDR3aa: CASMTPRRGGYTF
j_gene: TRBJ1-1; d_gene: NA; abundance: NA; v_gene: TRBV25-1; CDR3nt: TGTGCCAGCAGTCCAAAGGGTGCCGCTGAAGCTTTCTTT; CDR3aa: CASSPKGAAEAFF
j_gene: TRBJ2-5; d_gene: TRBD1; abundance: NA; v_gene: TRBV11-3; CDR3nt: TGTGCCAGCAGCCTCGACAGGGGGGAGACCCAGTACTTC; CDR3aa: CASSLDRGETQYF
j_gene: TRBJ2-7; d_gene: NA; abundance: NA; v_gene: TRBV6-2/TRBV6-3; CDR3nt: TGTGCCAGCAGTTTTTTACCCGGCACCGGCTACGAGCAGTACTTC; CDR3aa: CASSFLPGTGYEQYF
j_gene: TRBJ1-5; d_gene: NA; abundance: NA; v_gene: TRBV12-3/TRBV12-4; CDR3nt: TGTGCCAGCAGTACAGGATATCAGCCCCAGCATTTT; CDR3aa: CASSTGYQPQHF
j_gene: TRBJ2-3; d_gene: NA; abundance: NA; v_gene: TRBV2; CDR3nt: TGTGCCAGCAGTGAAGTCCTAGCGCGAACAGATACGCAGTATTTT; CDR3aa: CASSEVLARTDTQYF
j_gene: TRBJ2-7; d_gene: NA; abundance: once; v_gene: TRBV5-1; CDR3nt: TGCGCCAGCAGCACCCGGGTCGGCTCCTACGAGCAGTACTTC; CDR3aa: CASSTRVGSYEQYF
j_gene: TRBJ2-7; d_gene: TRBD2; abundance: NA; v_gene: TRBV9; CDR3nt: TGTGCCAGCAGCGCGGGACTAGCGGGTATCTACGAGCAGTACTTC; CDR3aa: CASSAGLAGIYEQYF
j_gene: TRBJ2-6; d_gene: TRBD1; abundance: NA; v_gene: TRBV15; CDR3nt: TGTGCCACCAGCAGGAGAGGGACAGGCTACTCTGGGGCCAACGTCCTGACTTTC; CDR3aa: CATSRRGTGYSGANVLTF
j_gene: TRBJ1-2; d_gene: NA; abundance: once; v_gene: TRBV19; CDR3nt: TGTGCCAGCAGGGGACTTAGCTATGGCTACACCTTC; CDR3aa: CASRGLSYGYTF